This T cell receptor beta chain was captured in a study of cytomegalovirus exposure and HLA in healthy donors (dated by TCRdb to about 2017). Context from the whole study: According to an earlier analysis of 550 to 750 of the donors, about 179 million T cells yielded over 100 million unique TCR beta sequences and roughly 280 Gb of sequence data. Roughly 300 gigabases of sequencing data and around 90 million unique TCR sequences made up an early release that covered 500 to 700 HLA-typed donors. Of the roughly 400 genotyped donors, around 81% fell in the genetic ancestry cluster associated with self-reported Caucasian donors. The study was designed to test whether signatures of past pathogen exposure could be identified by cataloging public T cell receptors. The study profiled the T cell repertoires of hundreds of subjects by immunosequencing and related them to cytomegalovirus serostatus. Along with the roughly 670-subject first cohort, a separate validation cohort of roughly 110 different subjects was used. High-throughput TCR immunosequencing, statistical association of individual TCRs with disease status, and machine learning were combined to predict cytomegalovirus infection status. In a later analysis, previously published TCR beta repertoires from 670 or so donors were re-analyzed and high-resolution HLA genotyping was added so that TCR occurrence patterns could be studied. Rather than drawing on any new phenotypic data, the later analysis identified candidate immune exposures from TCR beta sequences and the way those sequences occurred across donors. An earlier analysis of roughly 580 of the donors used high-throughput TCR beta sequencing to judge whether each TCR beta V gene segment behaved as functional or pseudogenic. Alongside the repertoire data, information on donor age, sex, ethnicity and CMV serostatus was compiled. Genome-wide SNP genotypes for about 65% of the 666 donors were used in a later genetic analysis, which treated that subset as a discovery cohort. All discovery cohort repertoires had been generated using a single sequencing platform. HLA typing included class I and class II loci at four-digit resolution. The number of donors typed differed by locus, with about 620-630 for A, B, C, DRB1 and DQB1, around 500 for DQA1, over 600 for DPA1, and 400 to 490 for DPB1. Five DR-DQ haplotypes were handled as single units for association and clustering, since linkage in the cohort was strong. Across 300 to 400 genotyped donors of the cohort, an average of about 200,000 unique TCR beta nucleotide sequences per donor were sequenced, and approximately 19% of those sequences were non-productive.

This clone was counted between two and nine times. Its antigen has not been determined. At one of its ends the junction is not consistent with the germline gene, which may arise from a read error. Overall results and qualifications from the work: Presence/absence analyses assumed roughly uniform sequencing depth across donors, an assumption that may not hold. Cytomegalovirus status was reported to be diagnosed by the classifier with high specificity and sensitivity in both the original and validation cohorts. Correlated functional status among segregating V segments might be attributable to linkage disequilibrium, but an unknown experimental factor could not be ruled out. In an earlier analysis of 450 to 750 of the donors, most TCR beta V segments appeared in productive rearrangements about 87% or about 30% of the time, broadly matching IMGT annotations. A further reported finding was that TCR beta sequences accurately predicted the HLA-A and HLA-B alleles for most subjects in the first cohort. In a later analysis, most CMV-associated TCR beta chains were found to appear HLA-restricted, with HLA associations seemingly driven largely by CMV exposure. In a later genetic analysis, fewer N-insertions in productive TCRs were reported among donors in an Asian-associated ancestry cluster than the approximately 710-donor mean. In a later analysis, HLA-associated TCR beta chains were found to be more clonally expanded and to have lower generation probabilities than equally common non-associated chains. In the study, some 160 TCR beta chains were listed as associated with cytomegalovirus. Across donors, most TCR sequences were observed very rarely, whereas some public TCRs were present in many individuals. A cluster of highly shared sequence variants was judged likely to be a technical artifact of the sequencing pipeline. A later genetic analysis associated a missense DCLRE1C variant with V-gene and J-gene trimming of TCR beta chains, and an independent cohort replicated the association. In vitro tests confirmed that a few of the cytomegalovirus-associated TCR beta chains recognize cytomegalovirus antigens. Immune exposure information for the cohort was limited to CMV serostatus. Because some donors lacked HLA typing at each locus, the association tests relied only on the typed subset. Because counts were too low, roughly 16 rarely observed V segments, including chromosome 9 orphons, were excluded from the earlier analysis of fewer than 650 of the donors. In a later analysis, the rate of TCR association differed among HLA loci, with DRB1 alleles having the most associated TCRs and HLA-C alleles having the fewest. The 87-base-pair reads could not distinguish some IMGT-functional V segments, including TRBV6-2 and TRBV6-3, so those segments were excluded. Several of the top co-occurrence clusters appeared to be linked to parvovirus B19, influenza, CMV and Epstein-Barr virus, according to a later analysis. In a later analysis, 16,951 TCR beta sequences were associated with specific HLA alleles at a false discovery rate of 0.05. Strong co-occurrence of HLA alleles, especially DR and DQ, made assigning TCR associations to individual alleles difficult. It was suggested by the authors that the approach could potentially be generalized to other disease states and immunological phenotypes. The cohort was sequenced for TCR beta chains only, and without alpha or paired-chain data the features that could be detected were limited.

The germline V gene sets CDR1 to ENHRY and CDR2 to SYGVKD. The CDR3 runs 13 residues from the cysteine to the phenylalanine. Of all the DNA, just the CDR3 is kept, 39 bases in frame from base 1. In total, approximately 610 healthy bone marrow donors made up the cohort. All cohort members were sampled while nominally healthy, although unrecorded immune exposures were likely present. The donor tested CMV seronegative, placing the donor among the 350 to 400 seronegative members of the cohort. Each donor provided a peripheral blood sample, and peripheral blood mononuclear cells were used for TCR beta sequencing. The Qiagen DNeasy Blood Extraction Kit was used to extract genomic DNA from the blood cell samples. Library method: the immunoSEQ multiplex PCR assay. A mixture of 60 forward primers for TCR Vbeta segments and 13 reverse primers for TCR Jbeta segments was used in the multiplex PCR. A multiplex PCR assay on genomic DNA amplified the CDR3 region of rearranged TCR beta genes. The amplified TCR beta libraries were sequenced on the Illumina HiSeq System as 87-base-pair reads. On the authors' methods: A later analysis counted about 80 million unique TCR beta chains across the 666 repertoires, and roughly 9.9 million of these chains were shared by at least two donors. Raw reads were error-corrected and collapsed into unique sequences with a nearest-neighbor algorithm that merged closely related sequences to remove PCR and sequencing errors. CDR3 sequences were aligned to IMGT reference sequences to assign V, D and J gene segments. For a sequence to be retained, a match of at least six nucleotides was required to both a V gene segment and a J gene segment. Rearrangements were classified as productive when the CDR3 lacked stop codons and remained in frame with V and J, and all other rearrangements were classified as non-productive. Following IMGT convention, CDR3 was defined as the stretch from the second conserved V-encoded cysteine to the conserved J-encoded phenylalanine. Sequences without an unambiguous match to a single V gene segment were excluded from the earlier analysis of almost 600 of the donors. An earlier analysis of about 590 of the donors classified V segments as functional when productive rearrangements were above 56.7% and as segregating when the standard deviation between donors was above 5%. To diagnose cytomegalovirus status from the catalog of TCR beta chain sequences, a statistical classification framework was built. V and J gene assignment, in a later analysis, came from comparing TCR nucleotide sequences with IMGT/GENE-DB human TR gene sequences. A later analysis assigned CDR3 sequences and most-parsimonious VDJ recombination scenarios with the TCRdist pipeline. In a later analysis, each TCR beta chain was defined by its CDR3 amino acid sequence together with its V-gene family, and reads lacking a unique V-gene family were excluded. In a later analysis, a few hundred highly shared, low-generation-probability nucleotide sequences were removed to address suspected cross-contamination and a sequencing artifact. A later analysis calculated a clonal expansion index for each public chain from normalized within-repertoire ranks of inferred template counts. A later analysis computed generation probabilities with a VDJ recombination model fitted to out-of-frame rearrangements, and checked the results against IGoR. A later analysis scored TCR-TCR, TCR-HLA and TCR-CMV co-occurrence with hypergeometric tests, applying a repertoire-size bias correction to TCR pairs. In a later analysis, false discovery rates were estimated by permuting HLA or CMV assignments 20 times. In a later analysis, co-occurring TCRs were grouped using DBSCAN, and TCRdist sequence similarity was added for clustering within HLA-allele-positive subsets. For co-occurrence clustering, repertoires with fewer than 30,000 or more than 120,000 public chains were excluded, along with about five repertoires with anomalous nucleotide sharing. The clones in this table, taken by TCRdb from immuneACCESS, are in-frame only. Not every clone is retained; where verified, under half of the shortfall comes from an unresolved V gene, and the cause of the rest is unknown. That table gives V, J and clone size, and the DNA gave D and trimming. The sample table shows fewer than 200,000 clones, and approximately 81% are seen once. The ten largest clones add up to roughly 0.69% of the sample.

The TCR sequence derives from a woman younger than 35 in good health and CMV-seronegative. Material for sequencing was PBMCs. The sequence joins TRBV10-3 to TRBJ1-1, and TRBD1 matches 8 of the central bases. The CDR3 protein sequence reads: CAIRSGGSFPSVF. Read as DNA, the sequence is TGTGCCATCAGATCAGGGGGCTCTTTCCCCTCGGTTTTC.